The 6 T cell receptor beta chains below all came from one sample that was sequenced in a study of CD8 T cells in Susac syndrome. Random hexamers were used to reverse transcribe an amount of about 0.45 to 1 ug RNA. TCRdb re-called the immunoSEQ multiplex PCR reads with MiXCR, one entry per CDR3 protein. The table shows 160,000 or so distinct CDR3 sequences, with approximately 96% occurring only once. The specimen sequenced was CD8+ T cells from PBMCs. The receptors shown here come from a human donor with multiple sclerosis.

This clonotype was seen only once. One end of the junction is discordant with germline, which a read error may explain. CDR3 DNA sequence: TGTGCAACCAAGGAGGGAAATGAGCAGTTCTTC. Residues: CATKEGNEQFF. The chain carries TRBV24-1 and TRBJ2-1; D might be TRBD2 (6 bases). The CDR3 loop spans 11 amino acids. In germline, CDR1 is KGHDR, CDR2 SFDVKD.

The chain employs TRBV5-1 and TRBJ2-1; D is tentatively TRBD1 or TRBD2 (6 bases each). The CDR3 consists of 15 residues. In germline, CDR1 is SGHRS, CDR2 YFSETQ. V was clipped by 0 bases and J by 6 bases, with 13 bases between them. For the CDR3, the DNA is TGCGCCAGCAGCTTGGGAACGGGGGCCCGCAATGAGCAGTTCTTC. Protein: CASSLGTGARNEQFF.

The CDR3 coding sequence is TGTGCCAGCAGCTTAAGGGTAGCGGGGGGTGTTGGATTCGATGAGCAGTTCTTC. Its protein product is CASSLRVAGGVGFDEQFF. The chain uses TRBV7-8 and TRBJ2-1; TRBD2 aligns across 10 bases. Germline V gene lookup returns CDR1 SGHVS and CDR2 FQNEAQ. This CDR3 contains 18 residues. With V trimmed by 2 bases and J by 8 bases, 15 bases remained unmatched.

The chain is built from TRBV7-9 and TRBJ2-3; tentatively, D is TRBD2 (6 bases). This CDR3 comprises 13 residues. Germline V gene data show CDR1 as SEHNR and CDR2 as FQNEAQ (reference sequence). V was clipped by 11 bases and J by 0 bases, with 12 bases between them. DNA for the CDR3: TGTGCCGGAGGGGACTCCAGCACAGATACGCAGTATTTT. It encodes CAGGDSSTDTQYF.

This chain connects TRBV29-1 to TRBJ1-1; D is uncertain. With 5 bases removed from V and 8 bases from J, the gap between germline ends came to 12 bases. CDR3 size: 11 residues. Germline V lookup: CDR1 SQVTM, CDR2 ANQGSEA. CDR3 sequence reads: CSVPTGGEAFF. The CDR3 DNA is TGCAGCGTTCCCACGGGCGGGGAAGCTTTCTTT.

The chain has TRBV7-8 and TRBJ1-1, with 7 nucleotides matching TRBD1. V was clipped by 5 bases and J by 7 bases; unmatched bases: 16. CDR1 and CDR2 from the germline V gene are SGHVS and FQNEAQ. The CDR3 covers 16 residues. In nucleotides, the CDR3 is TGTGCCAGCAGCACTCAGGGAGAGGGGACAGAGAATGAAGCTTTCTTT. The encoded protein is CASSTQGEGTENEAFF. The variable domain in full, with the rest retrieved from reference TRBV7-8 and TRBJ1-1, is GAGVSQSPRYKVAKRGQDVALRCDPISGHVSLFWYQQALGQGPEFLTYFQNEAQLDKSGLPSDRFFAERPEGSVSTLKIQRTQQEDSAVYLCASSTQGEGTENEAFFGQGTRLTVV.